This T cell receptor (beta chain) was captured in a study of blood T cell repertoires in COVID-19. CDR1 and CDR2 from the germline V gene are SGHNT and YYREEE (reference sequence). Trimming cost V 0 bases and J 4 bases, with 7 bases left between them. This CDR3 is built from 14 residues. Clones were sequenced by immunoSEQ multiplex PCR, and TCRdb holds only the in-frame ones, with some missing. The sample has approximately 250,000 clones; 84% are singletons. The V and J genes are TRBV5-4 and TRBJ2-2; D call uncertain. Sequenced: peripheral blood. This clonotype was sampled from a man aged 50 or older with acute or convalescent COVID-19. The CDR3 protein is CASSLGGVTGELFF. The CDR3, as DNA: TGTGCCAGCAGCTTGGGCGGAGTCACCGGGGAGCTGTTTTTT.